These T cell receptor beta chains were read from a single sample in a study of immune heterogeneity within non-small cell lung tumors. TCRdb independently ran MiXCR on the multiplex PCR reads; one entry per CDR3 protein. This sample yields 3,000 to 4,000 distinct CDR3 sequences, of which 37% are seen a single time; 15% belongs to the top ten. Sequenced material: lung tumor tissue. Receptors originate from a man between 65 and 85 years old with non-small cell lung cancer. CDR3s leave out the opening cysteine and the closing phenylalanine or tryptophan.

cdr3_aa	v_call	j_call
ASSLRTSISYEQY	TRBV2	TRBJ2-7
ATSRDYSGGARNLYTQY	TRBV15	TRBJ2-3
ATSRGGQEVRVDTEAF	TRBV15	TRBJ1-1
ASSLDRDTEAF	TRBV7-7	TRBJ1-1
SARTGGSNQPQH	TRBV20-1	TRBJ1-5
ASSPNANQETQY	TRBV18	TRBJ2-5
ASGLAGHTDTQY	TRBV19	TRBJ2-3
SARGQTGLVLGNEQF	TRBV20-1	TRBJ2-1
ASSLTSGNEQF	TRBV12-3/TRBV12-4	TRBJ2-1
ASSYGQNQPQH	TRBV11-2	TRBJ1-5
AASKGQGNDEQF	TRBV6-1	TRBJ2-1